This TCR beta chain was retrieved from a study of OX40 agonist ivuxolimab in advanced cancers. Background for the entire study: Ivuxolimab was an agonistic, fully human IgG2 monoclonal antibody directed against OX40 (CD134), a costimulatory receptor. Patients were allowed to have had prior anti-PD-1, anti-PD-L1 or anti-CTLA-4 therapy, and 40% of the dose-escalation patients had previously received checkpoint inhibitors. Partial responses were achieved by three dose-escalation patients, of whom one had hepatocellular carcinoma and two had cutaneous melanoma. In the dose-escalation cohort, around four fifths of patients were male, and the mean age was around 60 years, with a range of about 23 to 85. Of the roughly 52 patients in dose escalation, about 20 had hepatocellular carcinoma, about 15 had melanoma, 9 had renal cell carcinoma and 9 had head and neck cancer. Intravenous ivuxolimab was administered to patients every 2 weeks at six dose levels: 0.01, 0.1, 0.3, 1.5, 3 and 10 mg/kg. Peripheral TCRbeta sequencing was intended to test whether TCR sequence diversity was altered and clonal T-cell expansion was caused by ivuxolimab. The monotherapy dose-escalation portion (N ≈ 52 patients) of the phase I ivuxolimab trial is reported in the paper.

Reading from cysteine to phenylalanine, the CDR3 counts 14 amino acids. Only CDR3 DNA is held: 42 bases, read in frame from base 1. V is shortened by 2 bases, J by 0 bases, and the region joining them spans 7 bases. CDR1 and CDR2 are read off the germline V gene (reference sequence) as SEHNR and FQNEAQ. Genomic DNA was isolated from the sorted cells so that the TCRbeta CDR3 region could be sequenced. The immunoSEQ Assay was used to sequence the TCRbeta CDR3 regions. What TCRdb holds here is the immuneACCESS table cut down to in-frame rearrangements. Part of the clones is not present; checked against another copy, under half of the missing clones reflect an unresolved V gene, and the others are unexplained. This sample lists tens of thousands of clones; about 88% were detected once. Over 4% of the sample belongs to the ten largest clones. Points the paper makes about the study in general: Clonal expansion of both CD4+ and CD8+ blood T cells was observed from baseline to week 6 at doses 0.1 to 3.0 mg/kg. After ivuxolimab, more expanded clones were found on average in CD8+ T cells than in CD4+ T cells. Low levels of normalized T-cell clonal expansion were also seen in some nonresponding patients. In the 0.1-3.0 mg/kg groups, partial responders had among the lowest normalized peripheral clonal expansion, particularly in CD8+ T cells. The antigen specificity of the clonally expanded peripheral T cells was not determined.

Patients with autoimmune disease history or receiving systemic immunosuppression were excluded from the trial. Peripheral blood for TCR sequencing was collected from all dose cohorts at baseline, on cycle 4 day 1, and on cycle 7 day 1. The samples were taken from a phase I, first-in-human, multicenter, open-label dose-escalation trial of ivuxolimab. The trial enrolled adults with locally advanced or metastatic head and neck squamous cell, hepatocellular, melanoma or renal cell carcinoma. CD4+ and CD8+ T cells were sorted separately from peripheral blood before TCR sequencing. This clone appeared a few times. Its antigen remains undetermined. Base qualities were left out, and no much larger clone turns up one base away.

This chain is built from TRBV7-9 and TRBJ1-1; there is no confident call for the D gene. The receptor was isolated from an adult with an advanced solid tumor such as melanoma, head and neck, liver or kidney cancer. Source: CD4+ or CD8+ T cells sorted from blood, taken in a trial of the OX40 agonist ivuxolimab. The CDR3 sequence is CASSLSSVNTEAFF. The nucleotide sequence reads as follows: TGTGCCAGCAGCTTAAGTTCAGTGAACACTGAAGCTTTCTTT. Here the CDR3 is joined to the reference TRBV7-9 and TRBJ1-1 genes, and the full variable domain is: DTGVSQNPRHKITKRGQNVTFRCDPISEHNRLYWYRQTLGQGPEFLTYFQNEAQLEKSRLLSDRFSAERPKGSFSTLEIQRTEQGDSAMYLCASSLSSVNTEAFFGQGTRLTVV.